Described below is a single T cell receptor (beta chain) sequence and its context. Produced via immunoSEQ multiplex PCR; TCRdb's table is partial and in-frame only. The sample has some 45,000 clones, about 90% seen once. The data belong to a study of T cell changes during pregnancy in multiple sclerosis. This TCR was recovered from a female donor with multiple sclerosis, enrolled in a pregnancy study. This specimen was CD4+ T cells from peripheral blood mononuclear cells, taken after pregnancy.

The CDR3 region is CASSFTTGGTEAFF. In DNA form, the CDR3 reads TGTGCCAGCAGCTTTACTACAGGGGGCACTGAAGCTTTCTTT. The chain combines TRBV2 with TRBJ1-1, with TRBD1 matching 8 bases. Germline V gene sequence: CDR1 SNHLY, CDR2 FYNNEI. The CDR3 runs to 14 residues. V dropped 6 bases and J dropped 4; count of bases not matched to a gene: 7.